This T cell receptor (beta chain) was identified in a study of blood T cell repertoires in COVID-19. Study context: Researchers got acute and convalescent COVID-19 samples from the United States, Italy and Spain.

The CDR3 spans 13 residues. Germline V CDR1 and CDR2: SGHTA, FQGNSA. Deletions cut 2 bases from V and 5 bases from J, with 4 bases between. Original handling: Amplification from reference gene primers served as the basis for estimated nucleated cell counts. Here immunoSEQ multiplex PCR was the method, and the copy in TCRdb shows in-frame clones only, minus some. For V, J and clone size, that table is used; D and trimming come from the DNA. The sample lists fewer than 250,000 clones; roughly 86% were seen once. This chain uses TRBV7-2 with TRBJ1-6; D remains ambiguous. Sequenced: peripheral blood. The TCR originated in a woman between 35 and 50 years old with acute or convalescent COVID-19. The CDR3 loop reads CASSLINNSPLHF. Written as DNA, the CDR3 is TGTGCCAGCAGCTTAATAAATAATTCACCCCTCCACTTT.